Listed below are T cell receptor beta chains from one sample, sequenced in a study of Graves' ophthalmopathy and Graves' hyperthyroidism. TCRdb recomputed calls from the multiplex PCR reads with MiXCR, one row per CDR3 protein. The data show about 480,000 distinct CDR3 sequences, around 14% seen once. The sequenced material came from blood. Every receptor here comes from a woman in her 30s with Graves' ophthalmopathy. CDR3s include the opening cysteine and the closing phenylalanine or tryptophan. The D gene is left open where the match is weak. The size field is filled for only some rows; it gives once, few, many or a size class.

D: -
size: -
V: TRBV6-1
J: TRBJ1-1
CDR3: CATGMSTEAFF
DNA: TGTGCCACCGGGATGAGCACTGAAGCTTTCTTT

D: TRBD1
size: many
V: TRBV6-4
J: TRBJ1-5
CDR3: CASSDPGLPGQGIASNQPQHF
DNA: TGTGCCAGCAGTGACCCAGGGCTTCCGGGACAGGGGATCGCTAGCAATCAGCCCCAGCATTTT

D: -
size: many
V: TRBV27
J: TRBJ2-4
CDR3: CASISGNIQYF
DNA: TGTGCCAGCATCTCGGGAAACATTCAGTACTTC

D: TRBD1
size: -
V: TRBV6-5
J: TRBJ2-7
CDR3: CASSYGDRSYEQYF
DNA: TGTGCCAGCAGTTACGGGGACAGGTCCTACGAGCAGTACTTC

D: TRBD2
size: -
V: TRBV3-1
J: TRBJ2-7
CDR3: CASSQARREEKDEQYF
DNA: TGTGCCAGCAGCCAAGCTCGGCGGGAGGAGAAAGACGAGCAGTACTTC

D: -
size: many
V: TRBV24-1
J: TRBJ2-5
CDR3: CATSFGGQETQYF
DNA: TGTGCCACCAGCTTCGGGGGCCAAGAGACCCAGTACTTC

D: TRBD1
size: many
V: TRBV6-5
J: TRBJ1-3
CDR3: CASSYSRTGLNTIYF
DNA: TGTGCCAGCAGTTACTCGAGGACAGGGTTAAACACCATATATTTT

D: TRBD1
size: -
V: TRBV6-5
J: TRBJ1-2
CDR3: CASSSTGKGYGYTF
DNA: TGTGCCAGCAGTTCGACAGGGAAGGGCTATGGCTACACCTTC

D: -
size: many
V: TRBV15
J: TRBJ2-7
CDR3: CATSSQVHEQYF
DNA: TGTGCCACCAGCAGTCAGGTCCACGAGCAGTACTTC

D: -
size: once
V: TRBV7-3
J: TRBJ2-2
CDR3: CASSLDTATGVLFF
DNA: TGTGCCAGCAGCTTAGACACGGCCACCGGGGTGCTGTTTTTT

D: -
size: many
V: TRBV6-5
J: TRBJ1-5
CDR3: CASSYGGRGDQPQHF
DNA: TGTGCCAGCAGTTACGGGGGGCGCGGGGATCAGCCCCAGCATTTT

D: TRBD1
size: -
V: TRBV6-1
J: TRBJ1-6
CDR3: CASSELPTGNASPLHF
DNA: TGTGCCAGCAGTGAATTACCGACAGGGAATGCTTCACCCCTCCACTTT

D: TRBD1
size: many
V: TRBV11-2
J: TRBJ2-7
CDR3: CASSGDREWEQYF
DNA: TGTGCCAGCAGCGGGGACAGGGAATGGGAGCAGTACTTC

D: -
size: many
V: TRBV29-1
J: TRBJ2-7
CDR3: CSVEDVWGYNDEQYF
DNA: TGCAGCGTTGAAGATGTATGGGGGTATAACGACGAGCAGTACTTC

D: TRBD2
size: -
V: TRBV10-3
J: TRBJ2-3
CDR3: CAISESFGAGGTDTQYF
DNA: TGTGCCATCAGTGAGTCGTTCGGGGCGGGAGGCACAGATACGCAGTATTTT

D: TRBD1
size: few
V: TRBV5-1
J: TRBJ2-7
CDR3: CASSLDRTGVPYEQYF
DNA: TGCGCCAGCAGCTTGGATAGGACAGGGGTCCCCTACGAGCAGTACTTC

D: -
size: many
V: TRBV12-3/TRBV12-4
J: TRBJ2-5
CDR3: CASSLFETQYF
DNA: TGTGCCAGCAGTTTATTCGAGACCCAGTACTTC

D: TRBD1
size: -
V: TRBV20-1
J: TRBJ2-4
CDR3: CSARVWTGGDIQYF
DNA: TGCAGTGCTAGAGTTTGGACAGGGGGGGACATTCAGTACTTC

D: TRBD2
size: many
V: TRBV10-3
J: TRBJ2-7
CDR3: CAISEAAGGPKQYF
DNA: TGTGCCATCAGTGAAGCAGCGGGAGGGCCTAAGCAGTACTTC

D: -
size: -
V: TRBV11-3
J: TRBJ2-7
CDR3: CASSFLDISYEQYF
DNA: TGTGCCAGCAGCTTCCTCGATATCTCCTACGAGCAGTACTTC

D: -
size: many
V: TRBV7-9
J: TRBJ2-5
CDR3: CASSFPGAARETQYF
DNA: TGTGCCAGCAGCTTTCCTGGGGCGGCACGGGAGACCCAGTACTTC

D: -
size: many
V: TRBV20-1
J: TRBJ2-7
CDR3: CSARWTGKALEQYF
DNA: TGCAGTGCTAGATGGACGGGAAAAGCTCTTGAGCAGTACTTC

D: -
size: many
V: TRBV12-3/TRBV12-4
J: TRBJ1-2
CDR3: CASSLVPYGYTF
DNA: TGTGCCAGCAGTTTAGTGCCCTATGGCTACACCTTC

D: -
size: many
V: TRBV29-1
J: TRBJ2-7
CDR3: CSVVGVDGQYF
DNA: TGCAGCGTTGTTGGGGTGGATGGGCAGTACTTC

D: TRBD1
size: many
V: TRBV6-1
J: TRBJ1-1
CDR3: CASRVDRDTEAFF
DNA: TGTGCCAGCAGGGTCGACAGGGACACTGAAGCTTTCTTT

D: TRBD1
size: -
V: TRBV10-3
J: TRBJ2-7
CDR3: CAIKWQGQGFYEQYF
DNA: TGTGCCATCAAGTGGCAAGGACAGGGCTTCTACGAGCAGTACTTC

D: TRBD1
size: many
V: TRBV7-3
J: TRBJ1-1
CDR3: CASSGRDRTEAFF
DNA: TGTGCCAGCAGCGGCCGGGACAGGACTGAAGCTTTCTTT

D: -
size: many
V: TRBV7-8
J: TRBJ2-4
CDR3: CASSLALDRTPSRLYF
DNA: TGTGCCAGCAGCTTAGCGCTTGATAGGACTCCGTCCCGGTTGTACTTC

D: TRBD1
size: -
V: TRBV24-1
J: TRBJ1-1
CDR3: CATSHSRGLNTEAFF
DNA: TGTGCCACCAGTCATTCCAGGGGGCTGAACACTGAAGCTTTCTTT

D: TRBD1
size: many
V: TRBV5-1
J: TRBJ1-3
CDR3: CASRNDRGSGNTIYF
DNA: TGCGCCAGCAGGAATGACAGGGGGTCTGGAAACACCATATATTTT